Sequencing of this T cell receptor (beta chain) was carried out in a study of T cell repertoires in cytomegalovirus infection. For the study at large: An indication of both CMV infection and matching HLA type came from public TCR beta signatures.

This clonotype was observed a few times. The antigen remains unidentified. Study outcomes and limitations: The cumulative frequency of public TCR beta families distinguished individuals who carried CMV together with the relevant HLA. Dominating the ex vivo response were HLA-C-restricted CMV-specific TCR beta clonotypes.

The V end was cut by 5 bases, the J end by 1 base, with 12 bases between. This CDR3 spans 14 amino acids. Germline values: CDR1 SEHNR, CDR2 FQNEAQ (reference sequence). TCRdb re-analysed the reads in MiXCR, keeping a single row per CDR3 protein. Of about 320,000 distinct CDR3 sequences listed, roughly 9.5% are singletons. The rearrangement links TRBV7-9 to TRBJ2-7; no firm D call. The sequenced sample was PBMCs. This clonotype was sampled from a human donor in good health (CMV status not recorded). Some clones in this sample may be carry-over from other donors' samples. The chain's CDR3 is CASSTPDASYEQYF. The DNA of the CDR3 is TGTGCCAGCAGCACCCCGGACGCTTCCTACGAGCAGTACTTC.